This TCR beta chain appears in the sequencing data of a study of cytomegalovirus exposure and HLA in healthy donors. The overall study: Among over 300 genotyped donors, around 80% fell in the Caucasian-associated ancestry cluster.

The CDR3 contains 14 residues. The germline V gene encodes CDR1 SGDLS and CDR2 YYNGEE. Comment on this clone: What it binds is unknown. At one of its ends the junction is not consistent with the germline gene, which may arise from a read error. The sample contains more than one DNA sequence encoding this CDR3.

Study-wide results and caveats: The study had only CMV serostatus as immune exposure information. TRBV6-2, TRBV6-3 and other indistinguishable V segments were excluded. Rare TCR sequences predominated, though certain public TCRs were found in many donors.

The PCR contained 60 Vbeta and 13 Jbeta primers. Measured with immunoSEQ multiplex PCR; TCRdb has only the in-frame clones, and not every one. Across about 88,000 clones, the top ten clones capture just over 5.5% of the sample. J is TRBJ1-6 and V is TRBV9; 9 bases are a match to TRBD1. This TCR was sampled from a girl aged 10 to 17 in good health and CMV-seropositive. Sample: PBMCs. DNA for the CDR3: TGTGCCAGCAGCGAGGGGGGACAGGGTTCACCCCTACACTTT. Amino acid sequence: CASSEGGQGSPLHF.